The present T cell receptor beta chain was sequenced within a study of blood T cell repertoires in COVID-19. Study-wide context: PBMCs, B-cell-depleted T cells, or T cells provided the cDNA or gDNA that made up the material.

This clone came up once. Being one base from a much bigger clone, this may be a read error. The germline V gene encodes CDR1 SGHDT and CDR2 YYEEEE. Trimming left V 0 bases short and J 3 bases short, with 7 bases between. This CDR3 contains 14 residues. Using immunoSEQ multiplex PCR, the repertoire was profiled, and TCRdb retains in-frame clones only, with some absent. The top ten hold approximately 7.4% of the sample, which has about 210,000 clones, around four fifths seen once. This chain connects TRBV5-6 to TRBJ1-3, with D maybe TRBD1 (6 bases). Sample: peripheral blood. The TCR comes from a woman between 45 and 60 years old with acute or convalescent COVID-19. CDR3 in DNA: TGTGCCAGCAGCTTGGACAGGGTTGGAAACACCATATATTTT. Protein sequence: CASSLDRVGNTIYF.